The 21 T cell receptor beta chains given below trace back to one sample, sequenced in a study of cytomegalovirus exposure and HLA in healthy donors. Here immunoSEQ multiplex PCR was the method, and the copy in TCRdb shows in-frame clones only, minus some. Among approximately 270,000 clones listed, around 90% were seen once. The sample was PBMCs. The source of these receptors is a woman younger than 30 in good health and CMV-seronegative.

There are a few counts of this clone. V gene TRBV21-1 combines with J gene TRBJ1-6; the D call TRBD1 from the table was never checked on the DNA. TRBV21-1 is a listed pseudogene. There are 18 residues in the CDR3. CDR3: CASVEFSMKGEGNSPLHF. In DNA form, the CDR3 reads TGTGCCAGCGTCGAGTTTAGTATGAAGGGGGAAGGGAATTCACCCCTCCACTTT.

The chain combines TRBV28 with TRBJ1-2; D might be TRBD1 (5 bases). Germline V gene lookup returns CDR1 MDHEN and CDR2 SYDVKM. The CDR3 runs 16 residues. Trimming removed 3 bases from V and 3 bases from J, with 17 bases in between. The CDR3 coding sequence is TGTGCCAGCAGTTTTGACCTTAACGACAGATACTATGGCTACACCTTC. This codes for CASSFDLNDRYYGYTF.

This chain uses TRBV25-1 with TRBJ2-2; D is possibly TRBD2 (6 bases). Germline V gene lookup returns CDR1 MGHDK and CDR2 SYGVNS. The CDR3 spans 16 residues. Between the trimmed V and J ends, which lost 1 base and 3 bases, there was a span of 12 bases. The CDR3 here is CASSELMEGDTGELFF. The CDR3 nucleotides read TGTGCCAGCAGTGAATTAATGGAGGGCGACACCGGGGAGCTGTTTTTT. The complete variable domain, with remaining parts taken from reference TRBV25-1 and TRBJ2-2, reads EADIYQTPRYLVIGTGKKITLECSQTMGHDKMYWYQQDPGMELHLIHYSYGVNSTEKGDLSSESTVSRIRTEHFPLTLESARPSHTSQYLCASSELMEGDTGELFFGEGSRLTVL.

The gene calls are TRBV19 and TRBJ2-1; perhaps TRBD2 as D (5 bases). V was cut by 3 bases and J by 4 bases, with 13 bases left in between. This CDR3 is built from 15 residues. Germline V gene lookup returns CDR1 LNHDA and CDR2 SQIVND (reference sequence). CDR3 coding DNA: TGTGCCAGTAGTATCCTCGCTAGCCTATACAATGAGCAGTTCTTC. Protein product: CASSILASLYNEQFF. Drawing the rest from reference TRBV19 and TRBJ2-1, the complete variable domain is DGGITQSPKYLFRKEGQNVTLSCEQNLNHDAMYWYRQDPGQGLRLIYYSQIVNDFQKGDIAEGYSVSREKKESFPLTVTSAQKNPTAFYLCASSILASLYNEQFFGPGTRLTVL.

This sequence joins TRBV7-9 and TRBJ2-7; 7 nucleotides agree with TRBD1. The CDR3 has 14 amino acids. V was clipped by 4 bases and J by 2 bases; unmatched bases: 5. Looked up from germline, CDR1 is SEHNR and CDR2 is FQNEAQ (reference sequence). CDR3 region: CASSSTGRAYEQYF. The DNA for the CDR3 is TGTGCCAGCAGCTCGACAGGGAGAGCCTACGAGCAGTACTTC.

V usage is TRBV7-2 and J usage is TRBJ2-1; 12 bases are a match to TRBD2. V was pared by 2 bases and J by 10 bases, with 6 bases of the junction left unmatched. The CDR3 covers 15 residues. CDR1 and CDR2 (germline): SGHTA, FQGNSA. As DNA, the CDR3 is TGTGCCAGCAGCTTAATGTTTACTAGCGGGGGGGAGCAGTTCTTC. Translation gives CASSLMFTSGGEQFF.

The chain is built from TRBV7-9 and TRBJ1-1, with 8 nucleotides matching TRBD1. Germline CDR1 reads SEHNR; CDR2 reads FQNEAQ (reference sequence). Trimming cost V 0 bases and J 3 bases; bases outside gene matches: 3. This CDR3 has 15 amino acids. CDR3 bases: TGTGCCAGCAGCTTAGCGCAGGGGGCCGACACTGAAGCTTTCTTT. It specifies CASSLAQGADTEAFF.

The V call is TRBV18, the J call TRBJ2-1; 9 nucleotides match TRBD1. The V gene end was trimmed by 3 bases and the J gene end by 9 bases; junction bases not matched to a gene: 9. Germline lookup yields CDR1 KGHSH and CDR2 LQKENI. CDR3 length: 15 residues. This CDR3 is CASSPMGQGVVEQFF. The CDR3 DNA is TGTGCCAGCTCACCGATGGGACAGGGTGTTGTTGAGCAGTTCTTC.

The chain couples TRBV7-9 to TRBJ2-7; 7 positions match TRBD2. Germline V lookup: CDR1 SEHNR, CDR2 FQNEAQ (reference sequence). The junction had 5 bases not matched to a gene; V was cut back by 8 bases and J by 1 base. The CDR3 runs 13 residues. The CDR3 loop reads CASAGELSYEQYV. The CDR3 DNA is TGTGCCAGCGCGGGGGAGCTATCCTACGAGCAGTACGTC.

The genes are TRBV5-1 and TRBJ2-1, with D possibly being TRBD1 (6 bases). The germline V gene encodes CDR1 SGHRS and CDR2 YFSETQ. The CDR3 totals 16 residues. V was pared by 4 bases and J by 7 bases, with 21 bases between. This chain's CDR3 is CASSLSTGQIGNEQFF. The CDR3 DNA sequence: TGCGCCAGCAGCCTATCCACAGGACAGATTGGGAATGAGCAGTTCTTC.

The chain is built from TRBV7-6 and TRBJ2-3; TRBD1 matches 8 bases. CDR3 size: 15 residues. The germline V gene has CDR1 SGHVS and CDR2 FNYEAQ. Trimming cost V 5 bases and J 1 base; bases outside gene matches: 5. The CDR3 nucleotides read TGTGCCAGCAGCCCGACGACAGGGGGCACAGATACGCAGTATTTT. It codes for CASSPTTGGTDTQYF.

A word on this clone: The junction shows a germline mismatch at one end, possibly a read error. The chain combines TRBV7-2 with TRBJ2-7; TRBD1 aligns across 10 bases. Germline V gene data show CDR1 as SGHTA and CDR2 as FQGNSA. The CDR3 consists of 13 residues. The CDR3 nucleotides are TGTGCCAGCAGCTTGACAGGGGGCCCGGTTGTTAGCTTC. This sequence encodes CASSLTGGPVVSF.

This clone was recorded once. The CDR3 spells CASREGTAQETQYF. The DNA for the CDR3 is TGTGCCAGCAGGGAGGGGACGGCGCAAGAGACCCAGTACTTC. This chain links TRBV5-4 with TRBJ2-5; tentatively, D is TRBD2 (6 bases). Looked up from germline, CDR1 is SGHNT and CDR2 is YYREEE (reference sequence). CDR3 size: 14 residues. The V end was cut by 5 bases, the J end by 2 bases, with 13 bases between. Based on the CDR3 plus reference TRBV5-4 and TRBJ2-5, the full variable domain is ETGVTQSPTHLIKTRGQQVTLRCSSQSGHNTVSWYQQALGQGPQFIFQYYREEENGRGNFPPRFSGLQFPNYSSELNVNALELDDSALYLCASREGTAQETQYFGPGTRLLVL.

This chain connects TRBV4-3 to TRBJ1-2; 7 bases are a match to TRBD1. The CDR3 length is 17 residues. Germline CDR1 LGHNA, CDR2 YSLEER. The J segment lost 2 bases and the V segment lost 4 bases, leaving 13 bases of the junction unmatched. Here the CDR3 DNA reads TGCGCCAGCAGCCCGTCTCCGGCCGGACAGGAAAACTATGGCTACACCTTC. Protein product: CASSPSPAGQENYGYTF.

The chain uses TRBV7-8 and TRBJ2-2; 7 nucleotides agree with TRBD1. The junction had 2 bases not matched to a gene; V was cut back by 1 base and J by 0 bases. The CDR3 is 16 amino acids. Germline CDR1 and CDR2: SGHVS and FQNEAQ. CDR3 DNA: TGTGCCAGCAGCTTAGTGACAGGGACGAACACCGGGGAGCTGTTTTTT. Protein product: CASSLVTGTNTGELFF.

The sample holds one count of this clone. The chain's CDR3 is CASSTSGTSGADTQYF. DNA for the CDR3: TGTGCCAGTAGTACCTCCGGGACTAGCGGGGCAGATACGCAGTATTTT. The rearrangement links TRBV19 to TRBJ2-3; 13 bases map to TRBD2. V trimming: 4 bases; J trimming: 4 bases; junction bases outside the gene matches: 5. This CDR3 region has 16 residues. Germline CDR1 and CDR2: LNHDA and SQIVND (reference sequence).

This clone was seen only once. The rearrangement uses TRBV4-1 and TRBJ2-2; the D gene is possibly TRBD2 (6 bases). The CDR3 runs 15 residues. The V gene's germline CDR1 is MGHRA and CDR2 YSYEKL. The V gene lost 2 bases and the J gene lost 9 bases, with 16 bases spanning the gap. CDR3 loop: CASSQTGLPRRELFF. CDR3 DNA sequence: TGCGCCAGCAGCCAAACGGGACTTCCTAGAAGGGAGCTGTTTTTT.

The V gene is TRBV5-6, the J gene TRBJ2-5, with 11 positions matching TRBD1. The CDR3 totals 15 residues. Germline assignment: CDR1 SGHDT and CDR2 YYEEEE. The trim removed 1 base at V and 5 bases at J, leaving 4 bases unmatched. The CDR3 loop reads CASSLFRDRGETQYF. For the CDR3, the DNA is TGTGCCAGCAGCTTGTTCCGGGACAGGGGGGAGACCCAGTACTTC.

The CDR3 spells CASRVGGLYNEQFF. DNA for the CDR3: TGTGCCAGCAGGGTGGGGGGGCTATACAATGAGCAGTTCTTC. The chain couples TRBV27 to TRBJ2-1, with D possibly being TRBD2 (7 bases). The CDR3 extends over 14 amino acids. Germline CDR1 reads MNHEY; CDR2 reads SMNVEV (reference sequence). Deletions cut 6 bases from V and 4 bases from J, with 13 bases between.

The chain is built from TRBV7-8 and TRBJ2-7; D might be TRBD1 (7 bases). V lost 1 base and J lost 4, with 14 bases in between. Germline loops: CDR1 SGHVS, CDR2 FQNEAQ. The CDR3 is made up of 15 amino acids. Here the CDR3 DNA reads TGTGCCAGCAGCTTAGGCGGGACAGCCTTATACGAGCAGTACGTC. Its protein is CASSLGGTALYEQYV.

This chain connects TRBV4-3 to TRBJ1-4, with D tentatively TRBD1 (6 bases). Germline V lookup: CDR1 LGHNA, CDR2 YSLEER. The CDR3 contains 14 residues. Deletions cut 3 bases from V and 3 bases from J, with 8 bases between. The CDR3 here is CASSQAGANEKLFF. The CDR3 DNA reads TGCGCCAGCAGCCAGGCAGGGGCTAATGAAAAACTGTTTTTT.